This TCR beta chain was sequenced in a study of vaccination and CD4 T cells after COVID-19. At the level of the study: Post-COVID sampling occurred a median 101 days after diagnosis (range 35 to 161). The authors exposed cells to overlapping spike peptides derived from SARS-CoV-2, HCoV-NL63, HCoV-OC43 and HCoV-229E.

Documented treatment: approximately 9-day PBMC culture with coronavirus spike peptide pools or control peptides (ViraFEST assay). T cells were expanded with peptide pools, and expanded clonotypes were identified by TCR sequencing. Cultured CD4+ T cell DNA underwent sequencing with the Oncomine TCR Beta short-read assay. TCRdb processed the PCR reads anew with MiXCR; each CDR3 protein has one entry. The sample records approximately 21,000 distinct CDR3 sequences, over 55% being singletons. The germline CDR1 and CDR2 sequences are MNHEY and SMNVEV (reference sequence). With 3 bases removed from V and 0 bases from J, the gap between germline ends came to 18 bases. The CDR3 consists of 19 residues. Concerning this clonotype itself: Its target is unknown.

Sequencing input: CD4+ T cells from blood, cultured in vitro. This TCR came from a human donor who had recovered from COVID-19. The chain employs TRBV27 and TRBJ2-6; D gene ambiguous. CDR3 bases: TGTGCCAGCAGTTTTAGGTGGGCAGGAATGAACTCTGGGGCCAACGTCCTGACTTTC. Its translation: CASSFRWAGMNSGANVLTF.